A single sample gave rise to the 20 T cell receptor beta chains below, sequenced in a study of graft-versus-host responses after intestinal transplantation. Using immunoSEQ multiplex PCR, the repertoire was profiled, and TCRdb retains in-frame clones only, with some absent. The table has 35,000 to 45,000 clones, around nine tenths seen once. This specimen consisted of PBMCs, obtained 524 days after transplant. The receptors were gathered from a human patient who received an intestinal transplant, so some T cells may come from the graft donor.

V gene TRBV10-1 combines with J gene TRBJ2-3; possibly TRBD1 for D (5 bases). Trimming shortened V by 6 bases and J by 2 bases, and 12 bases separated the two germline ends. Germline V gene data show CDR1 as WNHNN and CDR2 as SYGVQD (reference sequence). The CDR3 runs 14 residues. The CDR3 bases are TGCGCCAGCAGGGACGACAGCTCCACAGATACGCAGTATTTT. It encodes CASRDDSSTDTQYF.

The J gene is TRBJ2-2, the V gene TRBV11-1; TRBD2 agrees at 10 bases. The J segment lost 1 base and the V segment lost 5 bases, leaving 4 bases of the junction unmatched. Germline CDR1 is SGHAT and CDR2 is FQDESV (reference sequence). This CDR3 region has 16 residues. The CDR3, as DNA: TGTGCCAGCAGCCCCCGGACTAGCGGGAACACCGGGGAGCTGTTTTTT. Amino acids: CASSPRTSGNTGELFF.

CDR3 region: CASSSGRTDSPLHF. The CDR3 bases are TGCGCCAGCAGCTCGGGACGGACAGATTCACCCCTCCACTTT. The chain is built from TRBV5-1 and TRBJ1-6; a weak D match, TRBD1 (6 bases). V lost 3 bases, J lost 8 bases, and 12 bases lay in between. The germline V gene has CDR1 SGHRS and CDR2 YFSETQ. The CDR3 consists of 14 residues.

The chain carries TRBV4-2 and TRBJ2-1, with no clear D. Germline assignment: CDR1 LGHNA and CDR2 YNFKEQ. CDR3 length: 13 amino acids. V lost 4 bases, J lost 9 bases, and 13 bases lay in between. CDR3 in amino acids: CASSLSSGREQFF. The CDR3 nucleotides read TGTGCCAGCAGCCTTAGCTCCGGGCGTGAGCAGTTCTTC.

The chain has TRBV9 and TRBJ2-1; D possibly corresponds to TRBD2 (6 bases). Deletions cut 4 bases from V and 0 bases from J, with 14 bases between. The CDR3 extends over 16 amino acids. Germline CDR1 and CDR2: SGDLS and YYNGEE. CDR3 nucleotide sequence: TGTGCCAGCAGCAGATCCCTGGGGGGCTCCTACAATGAGCAGTTCTTC. It encodes CASSRSLGGSYNEQFF.

CDR3 coding DNA: TGTGCCAGCAGTTTTACAGGGGCGGGGAATTCACCCCTCCACTTT. Encoded protein: CASSFTGAGNSPLHF. This chain uses TRBV6-6 with TRBJ1-6, with 7 bases lining up with TRBD1. Germline V gives CDR1 MNHNY, CDR2 SVGAGI (reference sequence). This CDR3 has 15 residues. With V trimmed by 4 bases and J by 7 bases, 7 bases remained unmatched.

This clone was observed a single time. The chain couples TRBV19 to TRBJ1-1, with a tentative D call TRBD1 (5 bases). Germline V gives CDR1 LNHDA, CDR2 SQIVND (reference sequence). Trimming cost V 8 bases and J 4 bases, with 17 bases left between them. This CDR3 comprises 14 residues. The CDR3 loop is CASLLGGGGTEAFF. The DNA for the CDR3 is TGTGCCAGTCTTCTGGGGGGGGGAGGCACTGAAGCTTTCTTT.

This sequence joins TRBV27 and TRBJ2-3, with TRBD1 identical over 7 bases. Germline V gene sequence: CDR1 MNHEY, CDR2 SMNVEV (reference sequence). The CDR3 loop spans 15 amino acids. The ends lost 3 bases at V and 1 base at J; junction bases unmatched: 4. CDR3 in amino acids: CASSLRQGRTDTQYF. The CDR3 DNA sequence: TGTGCCAGCAGTTTGAGACAGGGTCGCACAGATACGCAGTATTTT.

This clone was recorded only once. This sequence joins TRBV15 and TRBJ2-1; 9 bases are shared with TRBD2. V lost 3 bases to trimming and J lost 2 bases; unmatched junction nucleotides: 14. Germline assignment: CDR1 LNHNV and CDR2 YYDKDF (reference sequence). The CDR3 covers 19 residues. CDR3 loop: CATSSLLGREGRPYNEQFF. The CDR3 bases are TGTGCCACCAGCAGTCTCCTCGGGCGGGAGGGCCGCCCCTACAATGAGCAGTTCTTC.

This rearrangement joins TRBV4-3 to TRBJ2-7, with 8 bases identical to TRBD2. V shed 0 bases, J shed 4 bases, and the junction held 5 bases outside the gene matches. There are 15 residues in the CDR3. CDR1 is LGHNA and CDR2 is YSLEER in the germline V gene. The CDR3 coding sequence is TGCGCCAGCAGCCAAGACCCAGCGGGGGTATACGAGCAGTACTTC. This codes for CASSQDPAGVYEQYF.

This chain joins TRBV18 and TRBJ1-5; D unclear. This CDR3 spans 12 amino acids. CDR1 and CDR2 from the germline V gene are KGHSH and LQKENI. Trimming left V 3 bases short and J 5 bases short, with 5 bases between. CDR3 protein: CASSPGDQPQHF. The CDR3 DNA is TGTGCCAGCTCACCTGGGGATCAGCCCCAGCATTTT.

V gene TRBV4-1 combines with J gene TRBJ2-5, with a weak D call TRBD1 (6 bases). The V gene's germline CDR1 is MGHRA and CDR2 YSYEKL. V shed 4 bases and J shed 1 base, with 16 bases lying between them. The CDR3 has 16 residues. Here the CDR3 reads CASSRGLRGSQETQYF. DNA for the CDR3: TGCGCCAGCAGCCGGGGGCTACGGGGCAGCCAAGAGACCCAGTACTTC.

The chain recombines TRBV28 with TRBJ2-7, with TRBD1 identical over 8 bases. Looked up from germline, CDR1 is MDHEN and CDR2 is SYDVKM. The CDR3 is 14 residues long. Trimming cost V 5 bases and J 5 bases; bases outside gene matches: 8. CDR3 region: CASSLTGTGNEQYF. CDR3 nucleotides: TGTGCCAGCAGTCTCACCGGGACAGGAAACGAGCAGTACTTC.

V is TRBV10-3 and J is TRBJ2-7; 7 positions agree with TRBD1. Trimming cost V 6 bases and J 4 bases; bases outside gene matches: 3. The germline gives CDR1 ENHRY, CDR2 SYGVKD. The CDR3 is 12 residues long. The CDR3 DNA follows: TGTGCCATCAGCATACAGGGGTACGAGCAGTACTTC. Its protein is CAISIQGYEQYF.

J is TRBJ2-3 and V is TRBV7-3; D uncertain. The CDR3 has 13 residues. Germline CDR1 and CDR2: SGHTA and FQGTGA. Trimming cost V 2 bases and J 8 bases, with 11 bases left between them. The CDR3 is CASSLSSVRTQYF. The DNA for the CDR3 is TGTGCCAGCAGCTTATCCTCAGTCCGTACGCAGTATTTT.

The rearrangement uses TRBV29-1 and TRBJ2-3, with a tentative D call TRBD2 (5 bases). Germline V gene lookup returns CDR1 SQVTM and CDR2 ANQGSEA. The CDR3 totals 14 residues. The V gene lost 1 base and the J gene lost 4 bases, with 12 bases spanning the gap. Written as DNA, the CDR3 is TGCAGCGTTGAAGGTAGTCAGCGGCCAGATACGCAGTATTTT. The encoded protein is CSVEGSQRPDTQYF.

This clone has a handful of counts. The J gene is TRBJ1-5, the V gene TRBV5-1; 10 bases agree with TRBD1. V trimming: 8 bases; J trimming: 4 bases; junction bases outside the gene matches: 6. This CDR3 is 14 amino acids long. CDR1 and CDR2 (germline): SGHRS, YFSETQ. The CDR3 protein is CARHRTGGNQPQHF. CDR3 DNA sequence: TGCGCCAGACATAGGACAGGGGGGAATCAGCCCCAGCATTTT. Filled out from reference TRBV5-1 and TRBJ1-5, the complete variable domain reads KAGVTQTPRYLIKTRGQQVTLSCSPISGHRSVSWYQQTPGQGLQFLFEYFSETQRNKGNFPGRFSGRQFSNSRSEMNVSTLELGDSALYLCARHRTGGNQPQHFGDGTRLSIL.

This chain uses TRBV7-2 with TRBJ1-5; D not certain. V lost 3 bases, J lost 0 bases, and 9 bases lay in between. CDR1 is SGHTA, CDR2 FQGNSA, per germline. This CDR3 is 15 amino acids long. In DNA form, the CDR3 reads TGTGCCAGCAGCTTGGGCCCCAATAGCAATCAGCCCCAGCATTTT. It codes for CASSLGPNSNQPQHF. The variable domain in full, completed from reference TRBV7-2 and TRBJ1-5, reads GAGVSQSPSNKVTEKGKDVELRCDPISGHTALYWYRQSLGQGLEFLIYFQGNSAPDKSGLPSDRFSAERTGGSVSTLTIQRTQQEDSAVYLCASSLGPNSNQPQHFGDGTRLSIL.

The J gene is TRBJ2-1, the V gene TRBV10-3, with no clear D. V was pared by 0 bases and J by 6 bases, with 12 bases between. CDR1 is ENHRY, CDR2 SYGVKD, per germline. CDR3 length equals 15 residues. In nucleotides, the CDR3 is TGTGCCATCAGTGAGTCGAAGGCTCGCATCAATGAGCAGTTCTTC. Translating gives CAISESKARINEQFF.

The V call is TRBV2, the J call TRBJ2-3; 15 bases align to TRBD2. The CDR3 is 15 residues long. CDR1 is SNHLY and CDR2 is FYNNEI in the germline V gene. V shed 7 bases and J 4 bases; nucleotides not matched to a gene: 3. The CDR3 loop reads CASMRTSGRADTQYF. In DNA form, the CDR3 reads TGTGCCAGCATGCGGACTAGCGGGAGGGCAGATACGCAGTATTTT.